Reported below is one TCR beta chain. These data come from a study of shared clonotypes between healthy human individuals. CDR1 and CDR2 (germline): WSHSY, SAAADI. The junction had 6 bases not matched to a gene; V was cut back by 7 bases and J by 3 bases. The CDR3 is 14 amino acids. Generated by immunoSEQ multiplex PCR, the TCRdb table keeps only in-frame clones and is missing some. The sample yields about 1,800,000 clones, around 96% seen once. Naivety among CD8 cells was defined by CD45RO negativity and positive CCR7 selection, thereby excluding terminally differentiated effector memory CD45RA+ cells.

The chain links TRBV10-2 to TRBJ2-7, with 10 bases that match TRBD2. Sequencing input: naive CD8+ T cells sorted from blood. The receptor was isolated from a man aged 18 to 35 in good health. CDR3 amino acids: CASTVAGGGYEQYF. The DNA of the CDR3 is TGCGCCAGCACCGTAGCGGGAGGAGGCTACGAGCAGTACTTC.